The entry that follows covers one TCR beta chain sequence. Its antigen remains unidentified. This sample is drawn from a study of CXCR3-negative and CXCR3-positive naive CD8 T cells. Study observations and caveats: CXCR3-negative naive cells had less hydrophobic TRB CDR3s than did CXCR3-positive naive cells.

The libraries of TRB cDNA were constructed through 5' RACE using UMI labels. Following a re-call of the 5' RACE reads, TCRdb has one entry per CDR3 protein and lacks DNA. The sample's table shows under 60,000 distinct CDR3 sequences. Sequencing input: naive CXCR3+ CD8+ T cells from blood. Subset of the sample: CD45RO-CCR7+CD27+CD95- naive CD8+ T cells expressing CXCR3 (TNR3+). The source of this sequence is a human donor in good health. Some clones in this sample may be carry-over from other donors' samples.

CDR3 region: CASSSTGLVNEQFF. The J gene is TRBJ2-1, the V gene TRBV7-3; TCRdb proposes TRBD2, but this gene call is untestable without DNA. From germline, CDR1 is SGHTA and CDR2 FQGTGA. The CDR3 sequence is 14 residues long.